What follows is one T cell receptor beta chain and its context. The antigen remains unidentified. This sample was taken from a study of shared clonotypes between healthy human individuals. Points from the study as a whole: Represented diversity, genetic and exposure-history alike, was limited by few donors. Generally, estimated richness proved larger in naive subsets than it did in memory subsets. Among non-shared clonotypes, generation probabilities were lower than among those shared by all four donors. Naive CD4 clonotypes overlapped across a few donors at roughly 4.5%.

V gave up 2 bases and J gave up 5 bases, with 10 bases separating them. Per the germline V gene, CDR1 is MDHEN and CDR2 is SYDVKM. The length of the CDR3 is 13 residues. Produced via immunoSEQ multiplex PCR; TCRdb's table is partial and in-frame only. This sample yields 1.6 million or so clones, of which around 97% are seen a single time; about 1.2% belongs to the top ten. V is TRBV28 and J is TRBJ2-7; D not resolved. The receptor was derived from a man younger than 45 in good health. Specimen: naive CD4+ T cells sorted from blood. The sample's subset: CD45RA+ positively selected. In DNA form, the CDR3 reads TGTGCCAGCAGTTTAGACCCATATAACGAGCAGTACTTC. Its translation: CASSLDPYNEQYF.